These 19 T cell receptor beta chains came from one sample sequenced in a study of cytomegalovirus exposure and HLA in healthy donors. Vbeta (60) and Jbeta (13) primers were used in the PCR. Method: immunoSEQ multiplex PCR; TCRdb's copy keeps in-frame clones and lacks some. The repertoire consists of roughly 140,000 clones, with roughly 10% occurring once and the leading ten covering over 1.5%. The material sequenced was PBMCs. These receptors were taken from a male donor in good health and CMV-seronegative.

V usage is TRBV6-5 and J usage is TRBJ2-5; 12 positions agree with TRBD1. Germline CDR1 MNHEY, CDR2 SVGAGI. Trimming cost V 2 bases and J 5 bases; bases outside gene matches: 3. The CDR3 contains 15 residues. CDR3 sequence reads: CASSYGDRGLETQYF. Written as DNA, the CDR3 is TGTGCCAGCAGTTACGGGGACAGGGGGCTGGAGACCCAGTACTTC.

In this sample, this clone turned up a few times. V gene TRBV7-9 combines with J gene TRBJ1-1; weak D call: TRBD1 (5 bases). The CDR3 spans 15 residues. The germline V gene has CDR1 SEHNR and CDR2 FQNEAQ (reference sequence). Trimming cost V 0 bases and J 5 bases, with 13 bases left between them. This chain's CDR3 is CASSLAGRVGTEAFF. DNA of the CDR3: TGTGCCAGCAGCTTAGCAGGCAGGGTGGGGACTGAAGCTTTCTTT.

The V call is TRBV6-5, the J call TRBJ2-1, with D unclear. Per the germline V gene, CDR1 is MNHEY and CDR2 is SVGAGI. This CDR3 region has 13 residues. V was shortened by 2 bases and J by 5 bases, with 7 bases between the two germline ends. The CDR3 region has the DNA TGTGCCAGCAGTTACGACTGGCACAATGAGCAGTTCTTC. Protein: CASSYDWHNEQFF.

This clone appeared a few times. This sequence joins TRBV10-3 and TRBJ2-1; 10 bases fit TRBD2. The CDR3 runs to 15 residues. V dropped 4 bases and J dropped 9; count of bases not matched to a gene: 9. The germline V gene encodes CDR1 ENHRY and CDR2 SYGVKD. CDR3 amino acids: CAISGLAGEGGEQFF. CDR3 coding DNA: TGTGCCATCAGTGGGCTAGCGGGAGAGGGCGGTGAGCAGTTCTTC.

This chain connects TRBV19 to TRBJ2-6; D perhaps matches TRBD2 (5 bases). Germline V gene lookup returns CDR1 LNHDA and CDR2 SQIVND (reference sequence). This CDR3 is 15 amino acids long. Trimming took off 8 bases at V and 2 bases at J, with 13 bases between the two ends. CDR3 in amino acids: CASGLFTTGANVLTF. The CDR3 DNA follows: TGTGCCAGTGGACTTTTCACTACTGGGGCCAACGTCCTGACTTTC.

The rearrangement uses TRBV7-2 and TRBJ1-2; TRBD1 agrees at 7 bases. Germline-derived CDR1 and CDR2 are SGHTA and FQGNSA. V was clipped by 5 bases and J by 4 bases; unmatched bases: 10. The CDR3 consists of 15 residues. The CDR3 DNA reads as TGTGCCAGCAGCCAAGAGACAGGGTCGACCTATGGCTACACCTTC. This codes for CASSQETGSTYGYTF.

The V and J genes are TRBV7-9 and TRBJ1-1; 9 bases are a match to TRBD1. Germline V lookup: CDR1 SEHNR, CDR2 FQNEAQ (reference sequence). Trimming cost V 10 bases and J 2 bases; bases outside gene matches: 5. This CDR3 has 13 amino acids. CDR3 in DNA: TGTGCCACTGCGACAGGGGGAAACACTGAAGCTTTCTTT. Residues: CATATGGNTEAFF. The whole variable domain, remainder taken from reference TRBV7-9 and TRBJ1-1, is DTGVSQNPRHKITKRGQNVTFRCDPISEHNRLYWYRQTLGQGPEFLTYFQNEAQLEKSRLLSDRFSAERPKGSFSTLEIQRTEQGDSAMYLCATATGGNTEAFFGQGTRLTVV.

In its sample, this clone was seen a few times. This chain links TRBV15 with TRBJ2-3; the D gene is possibly TRBD1 (6 bases). This CDR3 contains 14 residues. Germline assignment: CDR1 LNHNV and CDR2 YYDKDF (reference sequence). The ends were cut back, 8 bases at V and 6 bases at J, with 18 bases in the middle. The CDR3 reads CATRGRGGWDTQYF. The CDR3 coding sequence is TGTGCCACCCGTGGCAGAGGGGGTTGGGATACGCAGTATTTT.

This clone has a handful of counts. The chain recombines TRBV11-2 with TRBJ2-1; D is possibly TRBD2 (6 bases). The V and J ends lost 1 base and 2 bases respectively, with 15 bases between them. From germline, CDR1 is SGHAT and CDR2 FQNNGV. The CDR3 extends over 17 amino acids. The CDR3 region is CASSLGFSGLTYNEQFF. The CDR3 DNA follows: TGTGCCAGCAGCTTAGGATTTAGCGGATTAACCTACAATGAGCAGTTCTTC.

Note on this clone: One end of the junction does not line up with germline, which may come from a read error. Other DNA sequences in the same sample also yield this CDR3. The rearrangement links TRBV19 to TRBJ2-1; D might be TRBD2 (6 bases). Germline assignment: CDR1 LNHDA and CDR2 SQIVND (reference sequence). CDR3 length: 12 residues. This CDR3 reads CASSIIGSRTFF. Here the CDR3 DNA reads TGTGCAAGTAGTATAATCGGGAGTCGGACGTTCTTC.

The V and J genes are TRBV5-4 and TRBJ2-7, with 8 bases matching TRBD1. Germline CDR1 and CDR2: SGHNT and YYREEE (reference sequence). The CDR3 has 15 residues. V was clipped by 2 bases and J by 4 bases; unmatched bases: 8. The CDR3 nucleotides are TGTGCCAGCAGCTTACAGGGGGGCGTAAGATACGAGCAGTACTTC. This gives the protein CASSLQGGVRYEQYF.

A few counts support this clone. The rearrangement uses TRBV4-2 and TRBJ2-2; D might be TRBD2 (6 bases). This CDR3 is 16 amino acids long. V was pared by 0 bases and J by 1 base, with 9 bases between. Germline CDR1 is LGHNA and CDR2 is YNFKEQ. The CDR3 bases are TGTGCCAGCAGCCAAGACCGGGACTGGAACACCGGGGAGCTGTTTTTT. Translated: CASSQDRDWNTGELFF.

V usage is TRBV23-1 and J usage is TRBJ1-2, with 9 nucleotides matching TRBD1. TRBV23-1 is an ORF for which the function is uncertain. The CDR3 sequence is 11 residues long. The V and J ends lost 10 bases and 7 bases, in that order; junction bases with no gene match: 4. In DNA form, the CDR3 reads TGCGCCAAGTACAGGGGGCCTGGCTACACCTTC. It encodes CAKYRGPGYTF.

The J gene is TRBJ2-5, the V gene TRBV4-3; D might be TRBD2 (6 bases). V was clipped by 4 bases and J by 6 bases, with 12 bases between them. The CDR3 is made up of 13 amino acids. Germline V gives CDR1 LGHNA, CDR2 YSLEER. CDR3 residues: CASSPWRGKTQYF. The DNA for the CDR3 is TGCGCCAGCAGCCCCTGGCGGGGCAAGACCCAGTACTTC.

This rearrangement joins TRBV11-2 to TRBJ2-7; D is possibly TRBD2 (5 bases). V was cut by 5 bases and J by 6 bases, with 11 bases left in between. The CDR3 loop spans 12 amino acids. Germline V lookup: CDR1 SGHAT, CDR2 FQNNGV. This chain's CDR3 is CASSQVDSEQYF. CDR3 DNA sequence: TGTGCCAGCAGCCAGGTGGACTCCGAGCAGTACTTC.

The chain uses TRBV5-1 and TRBJ1-1; D remains unclear. Trimming cost V 4 bases and J 1 base, with 11 bases left between them. Germline CDR1 reads SGHRS; CDR2 reads YFSETQ. The CDR3 spans 14 residues. The CDR3 protein is CASSLGMTNTEAFF. CDR3 nucleotides: TGCGCCAGCAGCCTCGGGATGACGAACACTGAAGCTTTCTTT.

This clone has only a few counts. The chain is built from TRBV2 and TRBJ1-5, with D maybe TRBD1 (6 bases). The CDR3 is 13 amino acids. The V gene lost 7 bases and the J gene lost 4 bases, with 11 bases spanning the gap. Germline values: CDR1 SNHLY, CDR2 FYNNEI. Written as DNA, the CDR3 is TGTGCCAGCAATCAGGGGTTAAATCAGCCCCAGCATTTT. It translates to CASNQGLNQPQHF.

The chain uses TRBV5-4 and TRBJ2-7; TRBD1 matches 8 bases. The CDR3 is 12 residues long. The germline V gene has CDR1 SGHNT and CDR2 YYREEE (reference sequence). With 3 bases clipped from V and 7 bases from J, the junction kept 3 bases outside the gene matches. The CDR3 protein is CASSWTGSEQYF. Here the CDR3 DNA reads TGTGCCAGCAGCTGGACAGGGAGTGAGCAGTACTTC. The variable domain in full, with the rest retrieved from reference TRBV5-4 and TRBJ2-7, is ETGVTQSPTHLIKTRGQQVTLRCSSQSGHNTVSWYQQALGQGPQFIFQYYREEENGRGNFPPRFSGLQFPNYSSELNVNALELDDSALYLCASSWTGSEQYFGPGTRLTVT.

This clone was seen more than once but under ten times. DNA of the CDR3: TGCGCCAGCAGCTGGGGGGACAGGGACGAGCAGTACTTC. Its protein is CASSWGDRDEQYF. This chain joins TRBV5-1 and TRBJ2-7, with 9 positions matching TRBD1. This CDR3 is 13 amino acids long. Trimming took 3 bases from V and 5 from J; bases not matched to a gene: 3. Germline V gene data show CDR1 as SGHRS and CDR2 as YFSETQ.